The 21 T cell receptor beta chains listed next were all sequenced from one sample in a study of vaccination effects on CD4 cells after COVID-19. Measured with immunoSEQ multiplex PCR; TCRdb has only the in-frame clones, and not every one. The sample shows 27,000 or so clones, approximately 70% of them seen only once. Their recognized antigens are unknown. Antigen-specific CD4+ T cell clonotypes were called by their expansion after viral peptide-pool culture in ViraFEST. CD4+ T cells were isolated after less than 13 days of culture. Previously uninfected by SARS-CoV-2, the vaccine recipients also showed negative nucleocapsid antibodies. Sequencing used CD4+ T cells from PBMCs cultured with HCoV-NL63 spike peptides, obtained before COVID-19 vaccination. The receptors were gathered from a human donor who received a COVID-19 vaccine.

This clone was seen only once. CDR3 in DNA: TGTGCCAGCAGCTTGGCGACTAGCGTTTACAATGAGCAGTTCTTC. Amino acids: CASSLATSVYNEQFF. The chain links TRBV5-8 to TRBJ2-1; 8 bases map to TRBD2. V shed 0 bases and J 4 bases; nucleotides not matched to a gene: 3. Germline-derived CDR1 and CDR2 are SGHTS and YDEGEE. The CDR3 extends over 15 amino acids.

In this sample, this clone turned up many times. The chain is built from TRBV5-1 and TRBJ1-2; D is unclear. The V gene lost 0 bases and the J gene lost 4 bases, with 10 bases spanning the gap. The CDR3 contains 14 residues. Per germline, CDR1 SGHRS and CDR2 YFSETQ. The CDR3 sequence: CASSLEGPAYGYTF. CDR3 sequence (DNA): TGCGCCAGCAGCTTGGAAGGTCCAGCCTATGGCTACACCTTC.

The V gene is TRBV5-1, the J gene TRBJ2-7; D assignment may be TRBD1 or TRBD2 (5 bases each). V lost 4 bases and J 4 bases, leaving 12 bases between the germline ends. CDR3 length equals 13 residues. CDR1 and CDR2 (germline): SGHRS, YFSETQ. CDR3 loop: CASSGVGGYEQYF. In nucleotides, the CDR3 is TGCGCCAGCAGCGGGGTTGGGGGATACGAGCAGTACTTC.

J is TRBJ2-7 and V is TRBV9, with 7 nucleotides matching TRBD2. Unmatched junction bases numbered 4, after V lost 0 bases and J lost 4 bases. Germline CDR1 is SGDLS and CDR2 is YYNGEE. The CDR3 sequence is 14 residues long. CDR3 DNA sequence: TGTGCCAGCAGCGTAGGCGGGAGCGGGTACGAGCAGTACTTC. It specifies CASSVGGSGYEQYF.

The CDR3 spells CASGSRGGTEAFF. In nucleotides, the CDR3 is TGTGCTAGTGGTTCCCGGGGGGGCACTGAAGCTTTCTTT. The rearrangement joins TRBV12-5 to TRBJ1-1; D might be TRBD1 (5 bases). The CDR3 is 13 amino acids. V was clipped by 4 bases and J by 4 bases, with 10 bases between them. CDR1 is LGHNT and CDR2 is FRNRAP in the germline V gene.

CDR3 nucleotide sequence: TGTGCCAGCAGCTTATACCTGACTAGCGGGAAGGTCTACGAGCAGTACTTC. The encoded protein is CASSLYLTSGKVYEQYF. The chain is built from TRBV5-8 and TRBJ2-7, with 11 bases matching TRBD2. Germline V gene lookup returns CDR1 SGHTS and CDR2 YDEGEE. V was clipped by 2 bases and J by 3 bases; unmatched bases: 10. The CDR3 sequence is 17 residues long.

The rearrangement joins TRBV7-2 to TRBJ2-7, with D perhaps TRBD2 (6 bases). The CDR3 covers 16 residues. Trimming pared 1 base from V and 0 bases from J, leaving 13 bases between. From germline, CDR1 is SGHTA and CDR2 FQGNSA. The CDR3 reads CASSLVGGGFSYEQYF. As DNA, the CDR3 is TGTGCCAGCAGCTTAGTGGGGGGTGGTTTCTCCTACGAGCAGTACTTC.

The chain couples TRBV7-9 to TRBJ1-2; no clear D. Trimming took off 0 bases at V and 6 bases at J, with 5 bases between the two ends. CDR3 length equals 12 residues. CDR1 and CDR2 from the germline V gene are SEHNR and FQNEAQ (reference sequence). Here the CDR3 DNA reads TGTGCCAGCAGCTTAGCCCTTAATGGCTACACCTTC. Protein product: CASSLALNGYTF. The whole variable domain, filled in from reference TRBV7-9 and TRBJ1-2, reads DTGVSQNPRHKITKRGQNVTFRCDPISEHNRLYWYRQTLGQGPEFLTYFQNEAQLEKSRLLSDRFSAERPKGSFSTLEIQRTEQGDSAMYLCASSLALNGYTFGSGTRLTVV.

The chain's CDR3 is CASALDVPGNEQFF. As DNA, the CDR3 is TGTGCTAGTGCCTTGGACGTACCAGGCAATGAGCAGTTCTTC. The V call is TRBV12-5, the J call TRBJ2-1, with no clear D. The germline V gene has CDR1 LGHNT and CDR2 FRNRAP. The CDR3 sequence is 14 residues long. Trimming took 7 bases from V and 6 from J, leaving 16 bases between them.

This chain joins TRBV30 and TRBJ1-2, with a tentative D call TRBD1 (5 bases). The CDR3 is 16 amino acids. Deletions cut 0 bases from V and 5 bases from J, with 19 bases between. CDR1 is GTSNPN and CDR2 is SVGIG in the germline V gene (reference sequence). The CDR3 region is CAWSVLGSTGGYGYTF. For the CDR3, the DNA is TGTGCCTGGAGTGTACTGGGATCGACGGGGGGATATGGCTACACCTTC. Full variable domain (outside the CDR3, taken from reference TRBV30 and TRBJ1-2): SQTIHQWPATLVQPVGSPLSLECTVEGTSNPNLYWYRQAAGRGLQLLFYSVGIGQISSEVPQNLSASRPQDRQFILSSKKLLLSDSGFYLCAWSVLGSTGGYGYTFGSGTRLTVV.

V and J are TRBV5-6 and TRBJ1-6, with TRBD1 matching 7 bases. The CDR3 is made up of 15 amino acids. From germline, CDR1 is SGHDT and CDR2 YYEEEE. The V segment lost 0 bases and the J segment 7 bases; nucleotides outside the gene matches: 4. The CDR3 spells CASSLVDRLNSPLHF. CDR3 coding DNA: TGTGCCAGCAGCTTGGTGGACAGGTTGAATTCACCCCTCCACTTT.

As for this clone: The junction shows a germline mismatch at one end, possibly a read error. This chain links TRBV15 with TRBJ1-5; unclear D gene. Germline V gives CDR1 LNHNV, CDR2 YYDKDF (reference sequence). CDR3 length: 14 amino acids. CDR3 DNA: TGTGCCACCAGCGGAGAAGTGGCGCCAGTGGCCCAGCATTTT. Amino acids: CATSGEVAPVAQHF.

CDR3 loop: CASSRTGGTEAFF. The CDR3 DNA follows: TGTGCCAGCAGCCGGACAGGGGGCACTGAAGCTTTCTTT. The V and J genes are TRBV5-4 and TRBJ1-1; 10 bases map to TRBD1. Per germline, CDR1 SGHNT and CDR2 YYREEE (reference sequence). V shed 4 bases and J 4 bases; nucleotides not matched to a gene: 1. This CDR3 spans 13 amino acids.

V gene TRBV2 combines with J gene TRBJ2-7; tentative D call: TRBD2 (5 bases). The CDR3 runs 12 residues. Germline V CDR1 and CDR2: SNHLY, FYNNEI. V lost 7 bases to trimming and J lost 4 bases, with 11 bases between them. The CDR3 spells CASTRAAYEQYF. CDR3 DNA: TGTGCCAGCACCCGAGCGGCATACGAGCAGTACTTC.

This clone has a handful of counts. This chain joins TRBV30 and TRBJ1-4; 10 nucleotides line up with TRBD1. The J segment lost 10 bases and the V segment lost 5 bases, leaving 13 bases of the junction unmatched. This CDR3 is 15 amino acids long. Germline CDR1 GTSNPN, CDR2 SVGIG (reference sequence). As DNA, the CDR3 is TGTGCCTGGGAACCAGGGACAGGGGCAAGGGGAAAACTGTTTTTT. It codes for CAWEPGTGARGKLFF. The full variable domain, its missing parts supplied by reference TRBV30 and TRBJ1-4, is SQTIHQWPATLVQPVGSPLSLECTVEGTSNPNLYWYRQAAGRGLQLLFYSVGIGQISSEVPQNLSASRPQDRQFILSSKKLLLSDSGFYLCAWEPGTGARGKLFFGSGTQLSVL.

Only a few counts were recorded for this clone. The chain carries TRBV7-9 and TRBJ1-5; D may be TRBD1 (5 bases). Deletions cut 5 bases from V and 7 bases from J, with 12 bases between. CDR1 and CDR2 (germline): SEHNR, FQNEAQ (reference sequence). The CDR3 length is 13 residues. The CDR3 loop is CASSQTSGQPQHF. CDR3 bases: TGTGCCAGCAGCCAAACCTCAGGGCAGCCCCAGCATTTT. Complete variable domain (other parts from reference TRBV7-9 and TRBJ1-5): DTGVSQNPRHKITKRGQNVTFRCDPISEHNRLYWYRQTLGQGPEFLTYFQNEAQLEKSRLLSDRFSAERPKGSFSTLEIQRTEQGDSAMYLCASSQTSGQPQHFGDGTRLSIL.

The V call is TRBV5-1, the J call TRBJ2-3, with 8 bases identical to TRBD1. The germline gives CDR1 SGHRS, CDR2 YFSETQ. The CDR3 has 14 amino acids. The V and J ends lost 4 bases and 4 bases, in that order; junction bases with no gene match: 5. CDR3 region: CASSGLQGADTQYF. The DNA of the CDR3 is TGCGCCAGCAGCGGATTACAGGGGGCAGATACGCAGTATTTT. Full variable domain (outside the CDR3, taken from reference TRBV5-1 and TRBJ2-3): KAGVTQTPRYLIKTRGQQVTLSCSPISGHRSVSWYQQTPGQGLQFLFEYFSETQRNKGNFPGRFSGRQFSNSRSEMNVSTLELGDSALYLCASSGLQGADTQYFGPGTRLTVL.

This clone was seen a few times. This chain links TRBV3-1 (or the pseudogene TRBV3-2) with TRBJ2-1, with no clear D. Germline lookup yields CDR1 LGHDT and CDR2 YNNKEL (reference sequence). The CDR3 covers 13 residues. Between the trimmed V and J ends, which lost 6 bases and 9 bases, there was a span of 15 bases. Written as DNA, the CDR3 is TGTGCCAGCAGTCACACCGCGCTCGCTGAGCAGTTCTTC. It encodes CASSHTALAEQFF.

The V and J genes are TRBV6-1 and TRBJ2-7; 7 positions match TRBD1. Per germline, CDR1 MNHNS and CDR2 SASEGT. Trimming at V came to 4 bases and at J to 3 bases, leaving 12 bases not matched to a gene. The CDR3 spans 16 residues. This chain's CDR3 is CASSVQPGQTSYEQYF. As DNA, the CDR3 is TGTGCCAGCAGTGTCCAACCGGGACAGACGAGCTACGAGCAGTACTTC.

The chain links TRBV12-3 or TRBV12-4 to TRBJ1-2; 7 nucleotides agree with TRBD1. The V gene end was trimmed by 6 bases and the J gene end by 6 bases; junction bases not matched to a gene: 7. The CDR3 covers 13 residues. As DNA, the CDR3 is TGTGCCAGCAGGCAGACAGGGCTAAATGGCTACACCTTC. Translated, it gives CASRQTGLNGYTF.

The chain joins TRBV19 to TRBJ2-1, with D unresolved. The germline CDR1 and CDR2 sequences are LNHDA and SQIVND (reference sequence). The ends were cut back, 6 bases at V and 4 bases at J, with 10 bases in the middle. The CDR3 sequence is 13 residues long. This chain's CDR3 is CASRSEVYNEQFF. The DNA of the CDR3 is TGTGCCAGTAGATCTGAGGTTTACAATGAGCAGTTCTTC.